One sample yielded the 20 T cell receptor beta chains listed below, sequenced in a study of T cell responses to AZD1222 COVID-19 vaccine. The assay was immunoSEQ multiplex PCR, and TCRdb's table has in-frame clones only and misses some. Among about 180,000 clones, around 90% were seen once, and the ten largest hold 0.45% to 0.55%. Source: peripheral blood, taken on day 0 of AZD1222 vaccination. Receptor source: an adult in good health.

The chain is built from TRBV19 and TRBJ2-2, with 9 positions matching TRBD1. Looked up from germline, CDR1 is LNHDA and CDR2 is SQIVND (reference sequence). Losses at the gene ends were 2 bases for V and 6 bases for J; bases not matched to a gene: 4. This CDR3 has 15 residues. Written as DNA, the CDR3 is TGTGCCAGTAGTATATCCGGGACAGGGCCCGGGGAGCTGTTTTTT. Translation gives CASSISGTGPGELFF.

This clone was detected only once. The chain carries TRBV9 and TRBJ2-7; TRBD2 matches 14 bases. The CDR3 extends over 17 amino acids. Trimming removed 0 bases from V and 7 bases from J; junction bases left unmatched: 9. Germline CDR1 SGDLS, CDR2 YYNGEE. As DNA, the CDR3 is TGTGCCAGCAGCGTAGCCCTGGGGACTAGCGGGGGAGTGGAGCAGTACTTC. Translated: CASSVALGTSGGVEQYF. The full variable domain, in which reference TRBV9 and TRBJ2-7 provide the parts outside the CDR3, is DSGVTQTPKHLITATGQRVTLRCSPRSGDLSVYWYQQSLDQGLQFLIQYYNGEERAKGNILERFSAQQFPDLHSELNLSSLELGDSALYFCASSVALGTSGGVEQYFGPGTRLTVT.

The rearrangement uses TRBV5-8 and TRBJ1-2; TRBD1 matches at 7 bases. J lost 3 bases, V lost 4 bases, and 6 bases had no gene match. CDR1 is SGHTS, CDR2 YDEGEE, per germline. The CDR3 contains 14 residues. CDR3 sequence: CASSEPGTDYGYTF. The DNA of the CDR3 is TGTGCCAGCAGCGAACCAGGGACAGACTATGGCTACACCTTC.

CDR3 nucleotide sequence: TGTGCCAGCAGTTTCCTCGTGAGCGGAGAAAAACTGTTTTTT. It translates to CASSFLVSGEKLFF. The chain has TRBV6-2 or TRBV6-3 and TRBJ1-4; no clear D. Trimming cost V 4 bases and J 8 bases, with 14 bases left between them. The CDR3 covers 14 residues. From germline, CDR1 is MNHEY and CDR2 SVGEGT.

The V and J genes are TRBV5-4 and TRBJ2-7, with D perhaps being TRBD1 or TRBD2 (5 bases each). Germline V gene data show CDR1 as SGHNT and CDR2 as YYREEE (reference sequence). CDR3 length: 13 residues. V lost 3 bases, J lost 6 bases, and 13 bases lay in between. The CDR3 DNA is TGTGCCAGCAGCTCCGGGACCAGTGGCGAGCAGTACTTC. It specifies CASSSGTSGEQYF. Supplemented by reference TRBV5-4 and TRBJ2-7, the full variable domain reads ETGVTQSPTHLIKTRGQQVTLRCSSQSGHNTVSWYQQALGQGPQFIFQYYREEENGRGNFPPRFSGLQFPNYSSELNVNALELDDSALYLCASSSGTSGEQYFGPGTRLTVT.

The chain uses TRBV5-1 and TRBJ1-2; weak D call: TRBD1 (5 bases). V gave up 0 bases and J gave up 0 bases, with 12 bases separating them. The germline gives CDR1 SGHRS, CDR2 YFSETQ. The CDR3 is 16 amino acids. In nucleotides, the CDR3 is TGCGCCAGCAGCTTGGGATACCAGGGAGCTAACTATGGCTACACCTTC. Translated: CASSLGYQGANYGYTF.

The table lists this clone with a few counts. The gene calls are TRBV19 and TRBJ1-5; 8 bases map to TRBD1. The CDR3 contains 16 residues. Per the germline V gene, CDR1 is LNHDA and CDR2 is SQIVND (reference sequence). J was trimmed by 7 bases and V by 4 bases; bases with no gene match: 12. The CDR3 DNA is TGTGCCAGTAGTACCCGCCGGGACAGGATGTGGCAGCCCCAGCATTTT. This encodes CASSTRRDRMWQPQHF.

The chain couples TRBV4-3 to TRBJ2-3, with TRBD1 matching over 8 bases. The CDR3 runs 15 residues. The junction had 4 bases not matched to a gene; V was cut back by 0 bases and J by 5 bases. Germline V gene sequence: CDR1 LGHNA, CDR2 YSLEER. CDR3 DNA: TGCGCCAGCAGCCAAGATAGACAGGGGATAGATACGCAGTATTTT. It encodes CASSQDRQGIDTQYF.

This chain's CDR3 is CASSMTGTGELFF. CDR3 nucleotides: TGTGCCAGTAGTATGACAGGCACCGGGGAGCTGTTTTTT. The gene calls are TRBV19 and TRBJ2-2; a weak D match, TRBD1 (6 bases). V dropped 3 bases and J dropped 4 bases, with 6 bases sitting between them. The CDR3 covers 13 residues. Germline-derived CDR1 and CDR2 are LNHDA and SQIVND (reference sequence).

The V and J genes are TRBV7-9 and TRBJ1-5, with D uncertain. Germline V gene data show CDR1 as SEHNR and CDR2 as FQNEAQ (reference sequence). The V and J ends lost 6 bases and 4 bases respectively, with 13 bases between them. CDR3 length: 14 amino acids. In DNA, the CDR3 is TGTGCCAGCAGTCCCGCCCAACCGAATCAGCCCCAGCATTTT. This gives the protein CASSPAQPNQPQHF.

The genes are TRBV6-2 or TRBV6-3 and TRBJ1-4; unclear D gene. V lost 4 bases and J 11 bases, leaving 20 bases between the germline ends. The CDR3 length is 15 residues. Per the germline V gene, CDR1 is MNHEY and CDR2 is SVGEGT. The CDR3 is CASSSRPPDIKKLFF. Written as DNA, the CDR3 is TGTGCCAGCAGTTCTAGGCCTCCGGATATAAAGAAACTGTTTTTT.

The chain couples TRBV27 to TRBJ2-7; the D is unclear. The CDR3 contains 13 residues. In germline, CDR1 is MNHEY, CDR2 SMNVEV (reference sequence). V lost 0 bases to trimming and J lost 4 bases, with 7 bases between them. CDR3 coding DNA: TGTGCCAGCAGTTTATCGGAAGCATACGAGCAGTACTTC. It specifies CASSLSEAYEQYF.

This clone appeared a single time. J is TRBJ1-1 and V is TRBV3-1 (or the pseudogene TRBV3-2), with unresolved D. Germline V gives CDR1 LGHDT, CDR2 YNNKEL (reference sequence). Trimming stripped 3 bases from V and 0 bases from J, with 11 bases between. CDR3 length: 15 amino acids. CDR3 in amino acids: CASSHRAGLNTEAFF. The CDR3 DNA is TGTGCCAGCAGCCACCGGGCCGGGTTGAACACTGAAGCTTTCTTT.

The J gene is TRBJ2-2, the V gene TRBV24-1; possibly TRBD1 or TRBD2 for D (6 bases each). Trimming cost V 11 bases and J 2 bases, with 11 bases left between them. The CDR3 covers 13 residues. Germline CDR1 and CDR2: KGHDR and SFDVKD. In DNA form, the CDR3 reads TGTGCCAGCAGGGGACTCAACACCGGGGAGCTGTTTTTT. Its translation: CASRGLNTGELFF.

V gene TRBV19 combines with J gene TRBJ1-3; possible D gene TRBD1, 5 bases. Germline V gene data show CDR1 as LNHDA and CDR2 as SQIVND (reference sequence). The CDR3 is 16 residues long. Trimming removed 4 bases at V and 2 bases at J, with 15 bases between. The CDR3 spells CASSTRGVSTGNTIYF. The CDR3 bases are TGTGCCAGTAGTACCCGAGGGGTATCCACTGGAAACACCATATATTTT.

This clone appeared a few times. The chain couples TRBV7-2 to TRBJ2-2; D is unresolved. The CDR3 runs 13 residues. V dropped 3 bases and J dropped 5 bases, with 7 bases sitting between them. Germline values: CDR1 SGHTA, CDR2 FQGNSA. CDR3 protein: CASSFVGTGELFF. The CDR3 region has the DNA TGTGCCAGCAGCTTCGTAGGGACCGGGGAGCTGTTTTTT. The variable domain in full, completed from reference TRBV7-2 and TRBJ2-2, reads GAGVSQSPSNKVTEKGKDVELRCDPISGHTALYWYRQSLGQGLEFLIYFQGNSAPDKSGLPSDRFSAERTGGSVSTLTIQRTQQEDSAVYLCASSFVGTGELFFGEGSRLTVL.

The gene calls are TRBV6-2 or TRBV6-3 and TRBJ1-5; TRBD1 matches 8 bases. Unmatched junction bases numbered 16, after V lost 2 bases and J lost 1 base. In germline, CDR1 is MNHEY, CDR2 SVGEGT. The CDR3 has 20 residues. CDR3: CASSYHKDRGNFVSNQPQHF. The DNA for the CDR3 is TGTGCCAGCAGTTACCATAAAGACAGGGGTAATTTCGTGAGCAATCAGCCCCAGCATTTT.

V usage is TRBV5-1 and J usage is TRBJ1-3; D is unresolved. The length of the CDR3 is 16 residues. The germline V gene encodes CDR1 SGHRS and CDR2 YFSETQ. Trimming stripped 4 bases from V and 0 bases from J, with 14 bases between. CDR3 region: CASSPTIGRSGNTIYF. CDR3 DNA: TGCGCCAGCAGCCCAACTATAGGCCGCTCTGGAAACACCATATATTTT.

The rearrangement uses TRBV7-9 and TRBJ1-6, with 7 positions matching TRBD1. The CDR3 is 16 amino acids. The V and J ends lost 1 base and 0 bases, in that order; junction bases with no gene match: 0. The germline V gene has CDR1 SEHNR and CDR2 FQNEAQ (reference sequence). For the CDR3, the DNA is TGTGCCAGCAGCTTAGGACAGGGCTCCTATAATTCACCCCTCCACTTT. This encodes CASSLGQGSYNSPLHF. Supplemented by reference TRBV7-9 and TRBJ1-6, the full variable domain reads DTGVSQNPRHKITKRGQNVTFRCDPISEHNRLYWYRQTLGQGPEFLTYFQNEAQLEKSRLLSDRFSAERPKGSFSTLEIQRTEQGDSAMYLCASSLGQGSYNSPLHFGNGTRLTVT.

The rearrangement links TRBV5-1 to TRBJ2-7; D assignment may be TRBD1 or TRBD2 (5 bases each). This CDR3 is built from 14 residues. Germline V gene sequence: CDR1 SGHRS, CDR2 YFSETQ. The ends were cut back, 4 bases at V and 7 bases at J, with 18 bases in the middle. CDR3 DNA: TGCGCCAGCAGCGAGGGACCCGGCGTTGAGGAGCAGTACTTC. Translation gives CASSEGPGVEEQYF.